This T cell receptor beta chain was documented in a study of cytomegalovirus exposure and HLA in healthy donors. In the PCR, 60 Vbeta and 13 Jbeta primers were used. The protocol was immunoSEQ multiplex PCR, while the TCRdb copy is restricted to in-frame clones and leaves out a portion. This table holds roughly 160,000 clones, 60% to 85% found once. Trimming removed 3 bases from V and 1 base from J; junction bases left unmatched: 5. CDR3 length: 15 amino acids. In germline, CDR1 is SGDLS, CDR2 YYNGEE. The sequence was collected from a man aged 50 or older in good health and CMV-seropositive. The genes are TRBV9 and TRBJ1-1, with TRBD1 identical over 8 bases. The sample comprised PBMCs. In DNA form, the CDR3 reads TGTGCCAGCAGCGCCGGACAGGGAACGAACACTGAAGCTTTCTTT. This translates into CASSAGQGTNTEAFF. Filled out from reference TRBV9 and TRBJ1-1, the complete variable domain reads DSGVTQTPKHLITATGQRVTLRCSPRSGDLSVYWYQQSLDQGLQFLIQYYNGEERAKGNILERFSAQQFPDLHSELNLSSLELGDSALYFCASSAGQGTNTEAFFGQGTRLTVV.